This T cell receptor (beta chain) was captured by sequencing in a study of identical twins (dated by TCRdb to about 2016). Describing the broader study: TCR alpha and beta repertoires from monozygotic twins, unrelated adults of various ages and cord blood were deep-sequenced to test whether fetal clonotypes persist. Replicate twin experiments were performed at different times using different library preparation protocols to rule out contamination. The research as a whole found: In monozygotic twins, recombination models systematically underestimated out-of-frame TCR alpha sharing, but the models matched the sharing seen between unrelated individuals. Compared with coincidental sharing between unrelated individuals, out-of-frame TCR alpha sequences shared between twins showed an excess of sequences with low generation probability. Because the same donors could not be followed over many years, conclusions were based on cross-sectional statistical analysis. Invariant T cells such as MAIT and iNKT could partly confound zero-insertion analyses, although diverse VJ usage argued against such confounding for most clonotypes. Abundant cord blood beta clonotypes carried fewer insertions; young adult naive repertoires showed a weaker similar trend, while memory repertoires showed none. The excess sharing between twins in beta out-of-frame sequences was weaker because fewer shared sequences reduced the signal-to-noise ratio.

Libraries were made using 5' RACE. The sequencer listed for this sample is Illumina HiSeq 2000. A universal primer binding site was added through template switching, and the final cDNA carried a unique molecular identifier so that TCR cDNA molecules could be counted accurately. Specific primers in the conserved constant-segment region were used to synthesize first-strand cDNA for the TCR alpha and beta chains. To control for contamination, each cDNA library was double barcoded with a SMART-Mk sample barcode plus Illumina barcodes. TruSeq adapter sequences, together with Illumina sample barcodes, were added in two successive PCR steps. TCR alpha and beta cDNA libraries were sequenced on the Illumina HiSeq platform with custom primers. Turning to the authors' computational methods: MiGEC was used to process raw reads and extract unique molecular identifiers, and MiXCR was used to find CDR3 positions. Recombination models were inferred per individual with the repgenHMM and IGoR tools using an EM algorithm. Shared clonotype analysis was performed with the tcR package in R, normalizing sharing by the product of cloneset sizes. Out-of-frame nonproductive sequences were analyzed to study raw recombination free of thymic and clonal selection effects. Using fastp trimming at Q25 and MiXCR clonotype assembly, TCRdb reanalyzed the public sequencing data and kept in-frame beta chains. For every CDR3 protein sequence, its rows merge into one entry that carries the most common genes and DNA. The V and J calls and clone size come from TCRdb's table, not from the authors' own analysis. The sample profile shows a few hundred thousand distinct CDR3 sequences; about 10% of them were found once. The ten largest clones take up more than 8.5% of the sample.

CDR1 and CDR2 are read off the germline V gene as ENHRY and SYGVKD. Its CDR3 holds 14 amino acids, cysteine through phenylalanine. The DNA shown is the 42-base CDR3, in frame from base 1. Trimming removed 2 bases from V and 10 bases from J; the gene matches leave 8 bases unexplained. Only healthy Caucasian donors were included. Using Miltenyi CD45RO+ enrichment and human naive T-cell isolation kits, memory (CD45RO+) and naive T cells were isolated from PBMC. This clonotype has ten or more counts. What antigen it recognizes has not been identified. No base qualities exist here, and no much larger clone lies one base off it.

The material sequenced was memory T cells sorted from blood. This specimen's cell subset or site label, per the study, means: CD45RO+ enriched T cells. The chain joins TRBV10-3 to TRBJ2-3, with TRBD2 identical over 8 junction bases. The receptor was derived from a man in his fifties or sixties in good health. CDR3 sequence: CAISEPRAGGSQYF. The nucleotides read TGTGCCATCAGTGAGCCTCGGGCGGGGGGATCGCAGTATTTT.